A single T cell receptor beta chain is shown here with its context. This sample stems from a study of shared clonotypes between healthy human individuals. Clones were read by immunoSEQ multiplex PCR, and TCRdb kept only the in-frame ones, dropping some. The sample lists around 2,000,000 clones, 90% to 95% occurring once. The donors were all Caucasian adults (living in Nashville, Tennessee). V lost 5 bases and J lost 5; bases outside the gene matches: 2. The germline V gene has CDR1 SEHNR and CDR2 FQNEAQ (reference sequence). The CDR3 length is 14 residues. Input material: naive CD4+ T cells sorted from blood. Subset of the sample: CD45RA+ positively selected. The receptor was derived from a man between 18 and 35 years old in good health. The gene calls are TRBV7-9 and TRBJ2-2; 10 bases map to TRBD2. CDR3 amino acids: CASSPAGGTGELFF. The CDR3, as DNA: TGTGCCAGCAGCCCAGCGGGGGGGACCGGGGAGCTGTTTTTT.